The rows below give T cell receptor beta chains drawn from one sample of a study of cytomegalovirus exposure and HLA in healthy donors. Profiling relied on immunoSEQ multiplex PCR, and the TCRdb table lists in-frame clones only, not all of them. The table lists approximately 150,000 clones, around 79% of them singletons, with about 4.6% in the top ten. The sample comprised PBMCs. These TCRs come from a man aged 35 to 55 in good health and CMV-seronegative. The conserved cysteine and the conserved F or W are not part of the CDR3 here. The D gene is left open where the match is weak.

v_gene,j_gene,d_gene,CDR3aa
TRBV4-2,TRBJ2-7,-,ASSQHRLDYEQY
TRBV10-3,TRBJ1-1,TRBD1,AIRGAGTGETEAF
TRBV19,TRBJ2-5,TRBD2,ASSSSSGGWGGQETQY
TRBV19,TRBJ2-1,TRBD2,ASTSFSGGSMYNEQF
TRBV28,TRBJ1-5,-,ASSLYRGNQPQH
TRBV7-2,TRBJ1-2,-,ASSLALPGIDGYT
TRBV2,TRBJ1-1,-,ASSEARETEAF
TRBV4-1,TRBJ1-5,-,ASSQGGGSNQPQH
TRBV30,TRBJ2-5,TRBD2,AWDHNLAAKY
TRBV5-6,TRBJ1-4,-,ASSLTSGPWEKLF
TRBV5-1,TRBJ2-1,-,ASSLAGTERYNEQF
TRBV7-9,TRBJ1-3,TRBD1,ASSLGRTGIGNTIY
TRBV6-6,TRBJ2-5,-,ASSSTETQY
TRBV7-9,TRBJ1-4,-,ASSLGPGGTNEKLF
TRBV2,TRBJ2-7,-,ASSEEGPHVGEQY
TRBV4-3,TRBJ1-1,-,ASSQDHLQNTEAF
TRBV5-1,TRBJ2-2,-,ASTVSSNTGELF
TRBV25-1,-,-,ASTPDRSPREQY
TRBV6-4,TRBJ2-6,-,AARDSGANVLT
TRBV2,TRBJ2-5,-,ASSESLTIQETQY
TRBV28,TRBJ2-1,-,ASSLSPGSYNEQF
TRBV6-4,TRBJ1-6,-,ASSVLRDSPLH
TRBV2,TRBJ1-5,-,ASNLWGGNQPQH
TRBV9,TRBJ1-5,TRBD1,ASSLTGVGQPQH
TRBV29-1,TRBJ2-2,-,SVEEANTGELF
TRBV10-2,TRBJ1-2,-,ASSEAQNYGYT
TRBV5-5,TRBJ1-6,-,ASSLTGTLIGVGNSPLH
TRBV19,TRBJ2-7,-,ASSFAESSYEQY